This T cell receptor (beta chain) was sequenced for a study of post-analysis software for immune sequencing data (dated by TCRdb to between 2015 and 2016). Context from the whole study: Recorded disease courses included relapsing-remitting, secondary progressive and progressive-relapsing multiple sclerosis, with some patients lacking subtype annotation. The multiple sclerosis patient repertoires were compared with about a dozen previously published healthy control repertoires from donors aged roughly 6 to 25 years. A subset of samples was prepared in parallel using single-end sample barcoding, then pooled and co-amplified after Illumina adapter ligation. Summary of the overall study and its limitations: Strong co-clustering of samples prepared in the same batch was shown by direct clustering with F measure, prompting a batch-effect correction. The multiple sclerosis patient group was slightly younger than the control group. Significantly higher frequencies in patients than in controls were found for a handful of TRBV segments, including TRBV5-6, TRBV5-1 and TRBV20-1. Multiple sclerosis patients had significantly lower normalized Chao1 diversity than controls, a result that suggests substantial peripheral T-cell clonal expansion.

Trimming leaves V shorter by 0 bases and J shorter by 0 bases, with the junction holding 2 bases beyond the gene matches. From the cysteine through the phenylalanine, the CDR3 covers 16 amino acids. Only CDR3 DNA is held: 48 bases, read in frame from base 1. Taken from the germline V gene, the CDR1 and CDR2 loops are MNHEY and SVGAGI. TCR beta repertoires were profiled from peripheral blood of about a dozen young patients with multiple sclerosis to demonstrate the VDJtools post-analysis software. Multiple sclerosis patients were children and adolescents aged about 6 to 16 years. This clonotype occurred a few times. The antigen it recognizes is unknown. No much larger clone exists at a distance of one base, and base qualities are not known. Library preparation was by PCR. The sequencing machine was an Illumina HiSeq 2500. To reduce PCR and sequencing biases, unique molecular identifiers were incorporated into the TCR beta cDNA libraries. Some 500,000 cDNA molecules were obtained per 1 to 10 million input T cells, so each molecule approximated one T cell. Patient libraries were prepared and sequenced with the same protocol used for the earlier healthy control dataset. Samples belonging to the same batch were prepared together, multiplexed and sequenced on a shared HiSeq lane. The paper's data handling went like this. MIGEC was used to process the raw barcoded reads, and molecular identifier groups with only a single read were discarded before consensus assembly and CDR3 extraction. Clonotype tables were post-analysed with VDJtools, normalizing diversity by down-sampling all datasets to the smallest sample size. In repertoire overlap clustering, CDR3 amino acid sequences, but not nucleotide sequences, were matched to correct batch-related cross-sample contamination. TCRdb took the public reads, trimmed them with fastp at Q25, ran MiXCR for clone calling and kept in-frame beta chains. Rows are unified per CDR3 protein, each entry keeping the most common DNA and genes. In this record, the V and J calls reflect TCRdb's handling and not the investigators' own analysis. In this sample the table shows 740,000 or so distinct CDR3 sequences, roughly 50% of which occur a single time. Together, the top ten hold about 4.8% of the sample.

The specimen sequenced was blood. The chain uses TRBV6-5 and TRBJ2-5; TRBD1 fits 9 bases in the junction. This TCR derives from a girl aged 5-17 years with multiple sclerosis. The DNA is TGTGCCAGCAGTTACTCGGGACAGGGCTACCAAGAGACCCAGTACTTC. This encodes CASSYSGQGYQETQYF.